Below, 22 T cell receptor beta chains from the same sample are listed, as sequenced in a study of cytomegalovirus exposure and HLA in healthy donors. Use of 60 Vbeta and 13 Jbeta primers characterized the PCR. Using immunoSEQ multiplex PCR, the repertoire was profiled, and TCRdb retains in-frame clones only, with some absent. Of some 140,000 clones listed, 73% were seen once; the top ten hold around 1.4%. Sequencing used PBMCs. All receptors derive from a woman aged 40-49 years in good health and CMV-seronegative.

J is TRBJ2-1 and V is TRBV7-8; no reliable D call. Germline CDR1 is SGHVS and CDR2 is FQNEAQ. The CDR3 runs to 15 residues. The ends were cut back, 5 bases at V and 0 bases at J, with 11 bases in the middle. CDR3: CASSLVSGSYNEQFF. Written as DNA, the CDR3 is TGTGCCAGCAGCCTGGTTAGTGGCTCCTACAATGAGCAGTTCTTC.

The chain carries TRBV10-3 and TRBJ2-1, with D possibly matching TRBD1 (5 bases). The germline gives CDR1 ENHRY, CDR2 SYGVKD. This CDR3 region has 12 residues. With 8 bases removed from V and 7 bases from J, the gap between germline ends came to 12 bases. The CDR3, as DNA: TGTGCCATCTCCCCAGGGATAAATGAGCAGTTCTTC. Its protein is CAISPGINEQFF.

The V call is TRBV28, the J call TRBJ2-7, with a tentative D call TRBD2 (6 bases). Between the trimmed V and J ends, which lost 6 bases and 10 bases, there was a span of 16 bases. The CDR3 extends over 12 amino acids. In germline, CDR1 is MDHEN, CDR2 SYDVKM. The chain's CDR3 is CASSRGWGVQYV. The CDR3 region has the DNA TGTGCCAGCAGCCGGGGGTGGGGGGTTCAGTACGTC.

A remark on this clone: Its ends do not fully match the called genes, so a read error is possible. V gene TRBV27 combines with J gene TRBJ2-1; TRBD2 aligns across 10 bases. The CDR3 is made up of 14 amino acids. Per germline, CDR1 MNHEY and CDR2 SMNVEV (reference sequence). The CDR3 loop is CAGSLSGGAGEQFF. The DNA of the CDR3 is TGTGCCGGCAGTTTGAGCGGGGGGGCGGGTGAGCAGTTCTTC.

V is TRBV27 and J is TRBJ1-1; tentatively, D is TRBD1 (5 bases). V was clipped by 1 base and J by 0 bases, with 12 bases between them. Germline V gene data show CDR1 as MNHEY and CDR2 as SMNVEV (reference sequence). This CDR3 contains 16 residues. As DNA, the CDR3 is TGTGCCAGCAGTTTATTTTACGCAGGGCTGAACACTGAAGCTTTCTTT. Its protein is CASSLFYAGLNTEAFF.

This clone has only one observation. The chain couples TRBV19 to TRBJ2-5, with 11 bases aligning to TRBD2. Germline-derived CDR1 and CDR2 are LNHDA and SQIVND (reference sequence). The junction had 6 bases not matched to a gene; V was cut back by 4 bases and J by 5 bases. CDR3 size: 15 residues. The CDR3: CASSTLAGGWETQYF. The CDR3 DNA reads TGTGCCAGTAGTACGCTAGCGGGGGGTTGGGAGACCCAGTACTTC. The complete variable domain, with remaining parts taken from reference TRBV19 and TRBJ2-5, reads DGGITQSPKYLFRKEGQNVTLSCEQNLNHDAMYWYRQDPGQGLRLIYYSQIVNDFQKGDIAEGYSVSREKKESFPLTVTSAQKNPTAFYLCASSTLAGGWETQYFGPGTRLLVL.

This CDR3 is CASGHSGGVADTQYF. The DNA of the CDR3 is TGTGCTAGTGGACACAGCGGGGGAGTCGCAGATACGCAGTATTTT. The V and J genes are TRBV12-5 and TRBJ2-3; TRBD2 agrees at 8 bases. Germline CDR1 is LGHNT and CDR2 is FRNRAP. Unmatched junction bases numbered 9, after V lost 6 bases and J lost 4 bases. The CDR3 totals 15 residues. Full variable domain (outside the CDR3, taken from reference TRBV12-5 and TRBJ2-3): DARVTQTPRHKVTEMGQEVTMRCQPILGHNTVFWYRQTMMQGLELLAYFRNRAPLDDSGMPKDRFSAEMPDATLATLKIQPSEPRDSAVYFCASGHSGGVADTQYFGPGTRLTVL.

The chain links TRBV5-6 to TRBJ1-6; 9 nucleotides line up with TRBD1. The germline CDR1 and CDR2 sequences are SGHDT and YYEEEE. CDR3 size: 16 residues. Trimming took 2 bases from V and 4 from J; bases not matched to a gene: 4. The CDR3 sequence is CASSFEGQGYNSPLHF. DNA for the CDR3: TGTGCCAGCAGCTTTGAGGGACAGGGATATAATTCACCCCTCCACTTT.

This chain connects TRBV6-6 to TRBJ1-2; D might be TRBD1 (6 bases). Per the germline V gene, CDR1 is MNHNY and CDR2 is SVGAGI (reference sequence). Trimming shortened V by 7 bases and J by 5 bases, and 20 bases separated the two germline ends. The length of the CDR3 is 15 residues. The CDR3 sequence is CASIPSGAGEYGYTF. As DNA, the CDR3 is TGTGCCAGCATTCCCTCCGGGGCAGGGGAATATGGCTACACCTTC.

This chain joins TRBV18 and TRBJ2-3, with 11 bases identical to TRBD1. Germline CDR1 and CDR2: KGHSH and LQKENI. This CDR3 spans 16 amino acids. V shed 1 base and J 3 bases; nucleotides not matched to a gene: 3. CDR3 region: CASSPRTGGATDTQYF. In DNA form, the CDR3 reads TGTGCCAGCTCACCACGGACAGGGGGCGCGACAGATACGCAGTATTTT.

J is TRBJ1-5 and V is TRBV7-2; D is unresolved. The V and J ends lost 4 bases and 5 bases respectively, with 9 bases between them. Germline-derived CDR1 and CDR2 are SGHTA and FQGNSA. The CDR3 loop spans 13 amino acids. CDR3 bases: TGTGCCAGCAGCTCGCGTGGGCATCAGCCCCAGCATTTT. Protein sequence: CASSSRGHQPQHF.

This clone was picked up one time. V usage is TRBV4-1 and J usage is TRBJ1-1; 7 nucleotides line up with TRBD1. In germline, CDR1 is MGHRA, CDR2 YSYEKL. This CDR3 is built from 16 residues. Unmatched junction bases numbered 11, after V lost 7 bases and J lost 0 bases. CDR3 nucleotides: TGCGCCAGCACCCTTACTCCGGGACAGTTGAACACTGAAGCTTTCTTT. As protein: CASTLTPGQLNTEAFF.

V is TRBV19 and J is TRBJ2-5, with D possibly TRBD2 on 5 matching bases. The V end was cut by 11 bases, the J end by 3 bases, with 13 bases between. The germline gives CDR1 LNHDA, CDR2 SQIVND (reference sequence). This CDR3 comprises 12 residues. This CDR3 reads CACGWEKETQYF. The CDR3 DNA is TGTGCCTGTGGGTGGGAGAAAGAGACCCAGTACTTC.

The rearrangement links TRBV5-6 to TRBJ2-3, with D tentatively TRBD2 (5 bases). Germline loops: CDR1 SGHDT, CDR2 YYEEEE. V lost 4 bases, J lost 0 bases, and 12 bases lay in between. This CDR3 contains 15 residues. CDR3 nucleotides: TGTGCCAGCAGCCCCGGACTGGGGAGCACAGATACGCAGTATTTT. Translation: CASSPGLGSTDTQYF.

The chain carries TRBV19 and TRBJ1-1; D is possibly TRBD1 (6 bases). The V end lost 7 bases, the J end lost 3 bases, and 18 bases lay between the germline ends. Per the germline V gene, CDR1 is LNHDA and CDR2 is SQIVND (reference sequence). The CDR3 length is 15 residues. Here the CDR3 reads CASTPTRGADTEAFF. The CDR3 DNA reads TGTGCCAGTACCCCAACCCGGGGGGCGGACACTGAAGCTTTCTTT.

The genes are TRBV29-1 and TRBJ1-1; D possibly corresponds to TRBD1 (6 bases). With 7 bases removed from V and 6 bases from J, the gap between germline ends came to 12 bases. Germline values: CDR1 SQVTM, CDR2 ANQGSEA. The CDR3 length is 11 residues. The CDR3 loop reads CSAQGGAEAFF. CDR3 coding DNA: TGCAGCGCACAGGGCGGCGCTGAAGCTTTCTTT. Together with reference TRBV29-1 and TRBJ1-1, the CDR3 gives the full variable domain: SAVISQKPSRDICQRGTSLTIQCQVDSQVTMMFWYRQQPGQSLTLIATANQGSEATYESGFVIDKFPISRPNLTFSTLTVSNMSPEDSSIYLCSAQGGAEAFFGQGTRLTVV.

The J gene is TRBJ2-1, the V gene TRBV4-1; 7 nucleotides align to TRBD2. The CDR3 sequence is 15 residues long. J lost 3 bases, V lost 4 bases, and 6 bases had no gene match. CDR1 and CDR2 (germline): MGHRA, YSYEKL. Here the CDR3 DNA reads TGCGCCAGCAGCCGGGCGCGGGGGAACTACAATGAGCAGTTCTTC. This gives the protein CASSRARGNYNEQFF.

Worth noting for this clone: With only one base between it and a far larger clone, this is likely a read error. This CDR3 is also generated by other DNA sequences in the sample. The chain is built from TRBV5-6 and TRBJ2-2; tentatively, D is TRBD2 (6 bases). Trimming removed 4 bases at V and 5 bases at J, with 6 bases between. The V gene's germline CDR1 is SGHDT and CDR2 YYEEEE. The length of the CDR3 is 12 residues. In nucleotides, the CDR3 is TGTGCCAGCAGCGCGGGAACCGGGGAGCTGTTTTTT. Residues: CASSAGTGELFF. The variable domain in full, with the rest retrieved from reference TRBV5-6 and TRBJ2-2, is DAGVTQSPTHLIKTRGQQVTLRCSPKSGHDTVSWYQQALGQGPQFIFQYYEEEERQRGNFPDRFSGHQFPNYSSELNVNALLLGDSALYLCASSAGTGELFFGEGSRLTVL.

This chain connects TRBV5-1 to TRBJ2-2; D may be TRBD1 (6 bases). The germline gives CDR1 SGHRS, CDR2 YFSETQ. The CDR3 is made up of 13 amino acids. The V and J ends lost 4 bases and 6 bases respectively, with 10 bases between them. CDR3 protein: CASSAGVPGELFF. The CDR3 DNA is TGCGCCAGCAGCGCAGGGGTTCCCGGGGAGCTGTTTTTT.

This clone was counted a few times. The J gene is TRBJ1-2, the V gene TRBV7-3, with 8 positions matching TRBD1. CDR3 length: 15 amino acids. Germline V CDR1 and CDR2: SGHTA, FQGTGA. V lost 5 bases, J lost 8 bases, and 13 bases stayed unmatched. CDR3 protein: CASSPGAGGAEGYTF. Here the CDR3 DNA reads TGTGCCAGCAGCCCCGGAGCAGGGGGCGCGGAAGGCTACACCTTC. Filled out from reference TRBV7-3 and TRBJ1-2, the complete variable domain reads GAGVSQTPSNKVTEKGKYVELRCDPISGHTALYWYRQSLGQGPEFLIYFQGTGAADDSGLPNDRFFAVRPEGSVSTLKIQRTERGDSAVYLCASSPGAGGAEGYTFGSGTRLTVV.

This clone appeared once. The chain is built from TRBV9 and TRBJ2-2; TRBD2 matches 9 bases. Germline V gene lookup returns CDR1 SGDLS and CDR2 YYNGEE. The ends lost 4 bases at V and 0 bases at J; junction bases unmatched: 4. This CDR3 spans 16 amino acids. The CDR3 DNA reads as TGTGCCAGCAGCCCCCCTAGCGGGGCGAACACCGGGGAGCTGTTTTTT. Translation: CASSPPSGANTGELFF.

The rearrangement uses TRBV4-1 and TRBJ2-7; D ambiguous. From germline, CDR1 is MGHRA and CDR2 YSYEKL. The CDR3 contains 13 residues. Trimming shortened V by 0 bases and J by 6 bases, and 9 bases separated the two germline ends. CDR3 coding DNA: TGCGCCAGCAGCCAAGATCTAGTCGCCGAGCAGTACTTC. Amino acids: CASSQDLVAEQYF.